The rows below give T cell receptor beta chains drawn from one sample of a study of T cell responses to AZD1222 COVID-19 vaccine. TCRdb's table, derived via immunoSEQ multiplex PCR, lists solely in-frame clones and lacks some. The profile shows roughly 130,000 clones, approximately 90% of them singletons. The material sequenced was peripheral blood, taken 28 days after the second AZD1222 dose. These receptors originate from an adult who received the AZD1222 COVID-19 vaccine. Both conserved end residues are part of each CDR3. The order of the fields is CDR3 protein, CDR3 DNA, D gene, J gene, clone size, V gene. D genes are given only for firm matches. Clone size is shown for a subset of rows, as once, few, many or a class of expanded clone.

CASKRSGDTEAFF	TGTGCCAGCAAAAGGTCTGGGGACACTGAAGCTTTCTTT	.	TRBJ1-1	.	TRBV6-5
CASSLAFGQSSYEQYF	TGTGCCAGCAGCTTAGCCTTTGGACAAAGCTCCTACGAGCAGTACTTC	.	TRBJ2-7	.	TRBV11-2
CASSRPGTGINEKLFF	TGTGCCAGCAGCCGTCCCGGGACGGGAATTAATGAAAAACTGTTTTTT	.	TRBJ1-4	once	TRBV6-6
CASSSGDNYGYTF	TGCGCCAGCAGCTCGGGGGACAACTATGGCTACACCTTC	.	TRBJ1-2	once	TRBV5-1
CASSLMGTGNYEQYF	TGTGCCAGCAGCTTAATGGGGACAGGGAACTACGAGCAGTACTTC	TRBD1	TRBJ2-7	.	TRBV7-3
CASSPWRGTEAFF	TGTGCCAGCAGTCCCTGGAGGGGGACTGAAGCTTTCTTT	.	TRBJ1-1	.	TRBV27
CASSQDAGSSYEQYF	TGCGCCAGCAGCCAAGACGCAGGTAGCTCCTACGAGCAGTACTTC	.	TRBJ2-7	.	TRBV4-3
CASSPAGAGNEKLFF	TGTGCCAGCTCACCTGCGGGTGCGGGAAATGAAAAACTGTTTTTT	.	TRBJ1-4	.	TRBV18
CASSLTPGQASSGANVLTF	TGTGCCAGCAGCCTAACACCGGGACAGGCGTCCTCTGGGGCCAACGTCCTGACTTTC	TRBD1	TRBJ2-6	.	TRBV3-1/TRBV3-2
CASSLDPGEAFF	TGTGCCAGCAGTTTAGACCCGGGGGAAGCTTTCTTT	.	TRBJ1-1	.	TRBV12-3/TRBV12-4
CATHPPGHSTDTQYF	TGTGCCACCCACCCTCCCGGACATTCCACAGATACGCAGTATTTT	.	TRBJ2-3	.	TRBV7-9
CASSGQGPSYEQYF	TGTGCCAGCAGCGGACAGGGACCATCCTACGAGCAGTACTTC	TRBD1	TRBJ2-7	.	TRBV5-4
CASSPLAGATYEQYF	TGTGCCAGCAGTCCACTAGCGGGGGCCACCTACGAGCAGTACTTC	TRBD2	TRBJ2-7	.	TRBV6-5
CASSLAHSDTQYF	TGCGCCAGCAGCTTGGCCCACTCGGATACGCAGTATTTT	.	TRBJ2-3	.	TRBV5-1
CASSLGQTEAFF	TGCGCCAGCAGCCTAGGACAGACTGAAGCTTTCTTT	.	TRBJ1-1	once	TRBV5-1
CASSTDPGYTF	TGTGCCAGCAGCACTGACCCAGGCTACACCTTC	.	TRBJ1-2	.	TRBV2